What follows is one T cell receptor beta chain and its context. Data came from immunoSEQ multiplex PCR; TCRdb stores just in-frame clones and leaves some out. This sample has roughly 50,000 clones, with over 80% found just once. This specimen belongs to a study of OX40 agonist ivuxolimab in advanced cancers. Trimming shortened V by 4 bases and J by 5 bases, and 14 bases separated the two germline ends. CDR3 length: 14 residues. The germline CDR1 and CDR2 sequences are LNHDA and SQIVND (reference sequence). The TCR comes from an adult with an advanced solid tumor such as melanoma, head and neck, liver or kidney cancer. The chain is built from TRBV19 and TRBJ1-2; TRBD1 might be the D (6 bases). Source: CD4+ or CD8+ T cells sorted from blood, taken in a trial of the OX40 agonist ivuxolimab. CDR3: CASSKGTNKYGYTF. Written as DNA, the CDR3 is TGTGCCAGTAGTAAGGGGACAAACAAGTATGGCTACACCTTC.